This T cell receptor beta chain came from a study of T cells expressing NK-cell markers (dated by TCRdb to 2019 to 2021). Regarding the complete study: TCR beta-chain repertoires were profiled in sorted CD3+CD56+NKG2C+, CD3+CD56+NKG2C- and CD3+CD56-NKG2C+ T-cell subsets from several donors. Among the eight sequenced donors, only one was HCMV-seronegative, while the other seven were HCMV-seropositive. The eight sequenced donors were randomly selected healthy volunteers, three men and five women. Sequencing of the libraries produced 2 x 150 bp reads on Illumina HiSeq 2000/2500, MiSeq or NextSeq.

Details on this clonotype: Its antigen has not been determined.

Study-wide findings and limitations: Whether the expanded NKG2C-expressing T cell clones were specific for HCMV antigens remained unclear. Those dominant clonotypes were again the most abundant among CD3+CD56-NKG2C+ cells in a few donors, at about 25-65%. In several donors, the dominant CD3+CD56+NKG2C+ clonotypes ranked among the top 10 CD8+ clonotypes, making up roughly 1.0-8% of CD8+ T cells.

Reading the germline V gene gives CDR1 SQVTM and CDR2 ANQGSEA. The CDR3 goes from the cysteine to the phenylalanine over 16 residues. Only the protein is available. For sequencing, an Illumina HiSeq 2000 was employed. TCR beta cDNA libraries were made by 5'RACE template switching that added a universal primer site and unique molecular identifiers. cDNA synthesis was primed from the TCR beta constant segment, followed by two successive PCR amplification steps. Regarding the original processing steps: MIGEC was used to demultiplex reads and group reads by UMI, and MiTCR was used to assemble and quantify clonotypes. Only TCR cDNA sequences supported by at least two reads were kept to exclude erroneous sequences. Downstream repertoire analysis used the tcR package, and clonotypes were matched across fractions by CDR3 nucleotide sequence plus V segment. Antigen specificity was annotated against VDJdb with VDJmatch, allowing one amino acid substitution in CDR3. TCRdb reprocessed the reads into one record per CDR3 protein sequence, lacking DNA. The V and J calls were determined by TCRdb, not by the authors. This specimen's table enumerates 400,000 to 500,000 distinct CDR3 sequences. 7.3% of the sample is in the top ten clones.

HCMV-specific IgG was detected in serum with a commercial ELISA kit to determine HCMV serostatus. Peripheral blood mononuclear cells were isolated from blood by Ficoll density gradient centrifugation. The chain uses TRBV29-1 and TRBJ2-3; checking the TCRdb D call of TRBD2 is not possible without DNA. Input material: blood T cells: a sorted CD56 or NKG2C T cell subset, CD4+ or CD8+ T cells, or bulk PBMC T cells (not recorded which). The sequence was collected from a woman aged 18-70 years in good health. CDR3 loop: CSVGRLLTSGTDTQYF.